The present T cell receptor (beta chain) was sequenced within a study of blood T cell repertoires in COVID-19. Study overall: Samples came from the United States, Italy and Spain, spanning acute and convalescent COVID-19.

Sequencing used immunoSEQ multiplex PCR; TCRdb keeps in-frame clones, though not all of them. The sample gives 330,000 or so clones, approximately 89% of which show up once; around 3.9% is in the top ten. Germline CDR1 is MNHEY and CDR2 is SVGAGI. With 6 bases removed from V and 0 bases from J, the gap between germline ends came to 12 bases. The CDR3 has 14 residues. The receptor was derived from a woman in her sixties or seventies with COVID-19, enrolled during active disease. Sequenced material: peripheral blood. The rearrangement joins TRBV6-5 to TRBJ2-7; D possibly corresponds to TRBD1 (7 bases). CDR3 nucleotide sequence: TGTGCCAGCAGGACTAGGGGGCTCTCCTACGAGCAGTACTTC. This encodes CASRTRGLSYEQYF.